The clone carrying this T cell receptor beta chain was counted a few times. The data are from a study of T-cell memory formation after mild COVID-19. Study overall: There were largely donor-specific TCR clusters.

Germline loops: CDR1 SGHTA, CDR2 FQGNSA. CDR3 length: 15 residues. The V end lost 3 bases, the J end lost 0 bases, and 9 bases lay between the germline ends. TCRdb re-called the 5' RACE reads through MiXCR, storing one row per CDR3 protein. The data show about 270,000 distinct CDR3 sequences, approximately 16% seen once. This clonotype originated in a man aged 18 to 29 who had mild COVID-19 (a few samples of this study predate the infection). Cell type and time point are not known. This chain links TRBV7-2 with TRBJ2-1; D gene uncertain. Material for sequencing was PBMCs or a T cell subset sorted from them (not recorded which). Written as DNA, the CDR3 is TGTGCCAGCAGCTTTGCGAGAAGCTCCTACAATGAGCAGTTCTTC. Its translation is CASSFARSSYNEQFF.